These 19 T cell receptor beta chains were sequenced from one sample in a study of cytomegalovirus exposure and HLA in healthy donors. The PCR had 60 Vbeta and 13 Jbeta primers. Using immunoSEQ multiplex PCR, the repertoire was profiled, and TCRdb retains in-frame clones only, with some absent. The sample includes about 50,000 clones, 77% seen only once; the top ten take 2.7%. The specimen sequenced was PBMCs. These receptors were collected from a middle-aged woman in good health and CMV-seropositive.

The sample holds one count of this clone. The chain is built from TRBV15 and TRBJ1-1; D call uncertain. The length of the CDR3 is 13 residues. The V gene lost 1 base and the J gene lost 8 bases, with 11 bases spanning the gap. Germline CDR1 LNHNV, CDR2 YYDKDF (reference sequence). The CDR3 is CATSRGWTGEAFF. Here the CDR3 DNA reads TGTGCCACCAGCAGAGGTTGGACGGGAGAAGCTTTCTTT.

This chain uses TRBV7-7 with TRBJ2-3; 12 bases match TRBD2. Germline CDR1 and CDR2: SSHAT and FNYEAQ (reference sequence). The CDR3 is 15 amino acids. The junction had 1 base not matched to a gene; V was cut back by 4 bases and J by 2 bases. The CDR3 DNA reads TGTGCCAGCAGCTCTAGCGGGGGGGCCACAGATACGCAGTATTTT. It codes for CASSSSGGATDTQYF.

This CDR3 is CASSSRDTGGNEQFF. CDR3 in DNA: TGTGCCAGCAGCTCCCGGGACACCGGAGGCAATGAGCAGTTCTTC. This chain joins TRBV7-8 and TRBJ2-1, with D possibly being TRBD1 (6 bases). V shed 4 bases and J shed 6 bases, with 16 bases lying between them. CDR1 SGHVS and CDR2 FQNEAQ come from the germline V gene. The CDR3 length is 15 residues.

The V and J genes are TRBV7-2 and TRBJ1-2; D unclear. The germline CDR1 and CDR2 sequences are SGHTA and FQGNSA. The CDR3 consists of 12 residues. The V and J ends lost 3 bases and 5 bases respectively, with 7 bases between them. The CDR3 DNA follows: TGTGCCAGCAGCTTGAGAGTGTATGGCTACACCTTC. Amino acid sequence: CASSLRVYGYTF.

The genes are TRBV6-5 and TRBJ2-5; TRBD2 might be the D (5 bases). The CDR3 consists of 14 residues. V was shortened by 2 bases and J by 5 bases, with 12 bases between the two germline ends. From germline, CDR1 is MNHEY and CDR2 SVGAGI. The CDR3 nucleotides are TGTGCCAGCAGTTACGGGGTCTGGGAGGAGACCCAGTACTTC. Protein sequence: CASSYGVWEETQYF.

The chain employs TRBV7-2 and TRBJ2-3; the match to TRBD2 covers 8 bases. This CDR3 contains 15 residues. Germline V gives CDR1 SGHTA, CDR2 FQGNSA. The junction had 8 bases not matched to a gene; V was cut back by 4 bases and J by 5 bases. This chain's CDR3 is CASSSRGGVGDTQYF. The DNA of the CDR3 is TGTGCCAGCAGCTCCCGGGGGGGCGTCGGAGATACGCAGTATTTT.

The chain uses TRBV11-2 and TRBJ2-2, with TRBD2 matching 7 bases. CDR1 is SGHAT and CDR2 is FQNNGV in the germline V gene. The CDR3 spans 16 residues. The V and J ends lost 5 bases and 6 bases, in that order; junction bases with no gene match: 12. The CDR3 loop reads CASSPFGGVFPGELFF. The CDR3 DNA reads TGTGCCAGCAGCCCCTTTGGGGGGGTGTTTCCCGGGGAGCTGTTTTTT. The full variable domain, completed using reference TRBV11-2 and TRBJ2-2, is EAGVAQSPRYKIIEKRQSVAFWCNPISGHATLYWYQQILGQGPKLLIQFQNNGVVDDSQLPKDRFSAERLKGVDSTLKIQPAKLEDSAVYLCASSPFGGVFPGELFFGEGSRLTVL.

The chain joins TRBV7-8 to TRBJ1-6; D might be TRBD1 (6 bases). Germline CDR1 SGHVS, CDR2 FQNEAQ. V gave up 1 base and J gave up 10 bases, with 11 bases separating them. This CDR3 has 14 amino acids. CDR3 in DNA: TGTGCCAGCAGCTTAGTGAGCAGGGGATCACCCCTCCACTTT. It encodes CASSLVSRGSPLHF.

The genes are TRBV30 and TRBJ1-5; TRBD1 matches 8 bases. Looked up from germline, CDR1 is GTSNPN and CDR2 is SVGIG (reference sequence). The junction had 6 bases not matched to a gene; V was cut back by 4 bases and J by 1 base. This CDR3 has 15 amino acids. CDR3: CAWNTGGKSNQPQHF. In nucleotides, the CDR3 is TGTGCCTGGAATACAGGGGGGAAGAGCAATCAGCCCCAGCATTTT.

This CDR3 is CASRQGPNTEAFF. Written as DNA, the CDR3 is TGCGCCAGCAGACAGGGTCCGAACACTGAAGCTTTCTTT. The V and J genes are TRBV5-1 and TRBJ1-1, with a possible D match to TRBD1 (6 bases). This CDR3 is built from 13 residues. V was clipped by 5 bases and J by 1 base, with 9 bases between them. The germline V gene encodes CDR1 SGHRS and CDR2 YFSETQ.

This sequence joins TRBV6-4 and TRBJ2-3; TRBD2 matches at 12 bases. Germline V CDR1 and CDR2: MRHNA, SNTAGT. This CDR3 is 15 amino acids long. With V trimmed by 6 bases and J by 3 bases, 4 bases remained unmatched. CDR3 loop: CASSPTSGGTDTQYF. In DNA, the CDR3 is TGTGCCAGCAGCCCTACTAGCGGGGGGACAGATACGCAGTATTTT.

The rearrangement uses TRBV9 and TRBJ1-6; weak D call: TRBD1 (5 bases). The germline V gene has CDR1 SGDLS and CDR2 YYNGEE. The V and J ends lost 4 bases and 7 bases respectively, with 15 bases between them. The CDR3 spans 15 residues. The CDR3 DNA sequence: TGTGCCAGCAGCCCCACGGGGGGAAACAATTCACCCCTCCACTTT. This gives the protein CASSPTGGNNSPLHF.

J is TRBJ2-3 and V is TRBV29-1; D perhaps matches TRBD2 (6 bases). The germline CDR1 and CDR2 sequences are SQVTM and ANQGSEA. The ends were cut back, 7 bases at V and 3 bases at J, with 14 bases in the middle. This CDR3 comprises 13 residues. For the CDR3, the DNA is TGCAGCGCTGACGGGGGAGGTACAGATACGCAGTATTTT. Translation: CSADGGGTDTQYF.

The V call is TRBV9, the J call TRBJ2-5; D perhaps matches TRBD2 (6 bases). This CDR3 spans 15 amino acids. Germline V gene lookup returns CDR1 SGDLS and CDR2 YYNGEE. With 0 bases removed from V and 5 bases from J, the gap between germline ends came to 14 bases. For the CDR3, the DNA is TGTGCCAGCAGCGTAGGGACCCTAGCGTCCGAGACCCAGTACTTC. This encodes CASSVGTLASETQYF.

J is TRBJ1-1 and V is TRBV7-9; D perhaps matches TRBD1 (6 bases). The length of the CDR3 is 16 residues. With 5 bases removed from V and 6 bases from J, the gap between germline ends came to 22 bases. Looked up from germline, CDR1 is SEHNR and CDR2 is FQNEAQ (reference sequence). CDR3 residues: CASSHALGAIRAEAFF. The CDR3 DNA follows: TGTGCCAGCAGCCACGCTCTGGGGGCGATCAGAGCTGAAGCTTTCTTT. Full variable domain (missing parts from reference TRBV7-9 and TRBJ1-1): DTGVSQNPRHKITKRGQNVTFRCDPISEHNRLYWYRQTLGQGPEFLTYFQNEAQLEKSRLLSDRFSAERPKGSFSTLEIQRTEQGDSAMYLCASSHALGAIRAEAFFGQGTRLTVV.

The chain recombines TRBV25-1 with TRBJ1-6; D uncertain. The CDR3 is made up of 15 amino acids. Germline V gives CDR1 MGHDK, CDR2 SYGVNS. V was clipped by 4 bases and J by 7 bases, with 14 bases between them. The CDR3 sequence: CASSVGRSLNSPLHF. CDR3 sequence (DNA): TGTGCCAGCAGTGTTGGCAGGTCTTTGAATTCACCCCTCCACTTT.

This clone was detected only a few times. The chain carries TRBV19 and TRBJ2-5; 7 bases map to TRBD1. V dropped 7 bases and J dropped 6; count of bases not matched to a gene: 8. The CDR3 spans 13 residues. CDR1 is LNHDA and CDR2 is SQIVND in the germline V gene (reference sequence). Written as DNA, the CDR3 is TGTGCCAGTACTCTGACAGGGTCCCAGACCCAGTACTTC. Translation: CASTLTGSQTQYF.

The chain employs TRBV7-2 and TRBJ2-7, with TRBD1 identical over 12 bases. The V segment lost 4 bases and the J segment 6 bases; nucleotides outside the gene matches: 7. This CDR3 is built from 15 residues. Germline CDR1 and CDR2: SGHTA and FQGNSA. CDR3 sequence: CASSWGQGAGGEQYF. DNA for the CDR3: TGTGCCAGCAGCTGGGGACAGGGGGCGGGAGGCGAGCAGTACTTC.

The chain carries TRBV5-1 and TRBJ2-7; the D gene is possibly TRBD1 (6 bases). This CDR3 region has 16 residues. V dropped 0 bases and J dropped 3 bases, with 16 bases sitting between them. Germline V lookup: CDR1 SGHRS, CDR2 YFSETQ. The CDR3 sequence: CASSLDPGQGLYEQYF. CDR3 nucleotides: TGCGCCAGCAGCTTGGACCCGGGACAAGGGCTCTACGAGCAGTACTTC. Full variable domain (rest looked up from reference TRBV5-1 and TRBJ2-7): KAGVTQTPRYLIKTRGQQVTLSCSPISGHRSVSWYQQTPGQGLQFLFEYFSETQRNKGNFPGRFSGRQFSNSRSEMNVSTLELGDSALYLCASSLDPGQGLYEQYFGPGTRLTVT.